A single sample gave rise to the 10 T cell receptor beta chains below, sequenced in a study of cytotoxic CD8 clonotypes in ibrutinib-treated CLL (dated by TCRdb to about 2021). According to the study, the label for this sample's time point signals: progressive disease on ibrutinib. Libraries were constructed by the immunoSEQ multiplex PCR assay. What TCRdb holds here is the immuneACCESS table cut down to in-frame rearrangements. Part of the clones is not present; checked against another copy, under half of the missing clones reflect an unresolved V gene, and the others are unexplained. For this sample the table gives 160,000 or so clones, of which around nine tenths were detected only once. Around 3.1% of the sample is held by the ten biggest clonotypes. The source material was PBMCs, sampled at disease progression, from a patient treated with ibrutinib. These receptors originate from a human donor with chronic lymphocytic leukemia.

CDR3 protein: CASSSRVGNEQFF. As DNA, the CDR3 is TGCGCCAGCAGCTCCCGTGTAGGGAATGAGCAGTTCTTC. The chain joins TRBV5-1 to TRBJ2-1; D call uncertain. V lost 3 bases to trimming and J lost 7 bases, with 11 bases between them. There are 13 residues in the CDR3. Germline CDR1 reads SGHRS; CDR2 reads YFSETQ.

The chain carries TRBV13 and TRBJ2-7, with a weak D call TRBD1 (5 bases). This CDR3 spans 16 amino acids. CDR1 and CDR2 from the germline V gene are PRHDT and FYEKMQ (reference sequence). V was cut by 4 bases and J by 2 bases, with 18 bases left in between. The CDR3 is CASSSKGALSPYEQYF. In nucleotides, the CDR3 is TGTGCCAGCAGCTCGAAAGGGGCCCTCTCCCCCTACGAGCAGTACTTC.

The V gene is TRBV29-1, the J gene TRBJ1-1, with a weak D call TRBD1 (5 bases). The germline V gene encodes CDR1 SQVTM and CDR2 ANQGSEA. The V gene lost 4 bases and the J gene lost 1 base, with 10 bases spanning the gap. The CDR3 has 13 amino acids. CDR3 loop: CSVGGVTNTEAFF. In nucleotides, the CDR3 is TGCAGCGTTGGGGGGGTTACGAACACTGAAGCTTTCTTT.

This clone occurred once. In nucleotides, the CDR3 is TGTGCCAGCAGTTTATTAGCGGGAGAGGACGAGCAGTACTTC. Its protein product is CASSLLAGEDEQYF. The chain couples TRBV28 to TRBJ2-7; 9 positions match TRBD2. Germline loops: CDR1 MDHEN, CDR2 SYDVKM. The CDR3 is 14 residues long. The J segment lost 5 bases and the V segment lost 1 base, leaving 3 bases of the junction unmatched.

V gene TRBV19 combines with J gene TRBJ1-2, with D possibly matching TRBD1 (6 bases). The CDR3 contains 16 residues. In germline, CDR1 is LNHDA, CDR2 SQIVND (reference sequence). The germline V and J ends were trimmed by 4 bases and 2 bases, with 17 bases remaining between them. This CDR3 is CASSTPLGQRNYGYTF. DNA of the CDR3: TGTGCCAGTAGTACACCCCTCGGACAGCGCAACTATGGCTACACCTTC.

V gene TRBV7-2 combines with J gene TRBJ2-7, with unresolved D. The V and J ends lost 2 bases and 2 bases respectively, with 7 bases between them. CDR1 is SGHTA and CDR2 is FQGNSA in the germline V gene. CDR3 length: 13 residues. The CDR3 protein is CASSLSGTYEQYF. The CDR3 nucleotides read TGTGCCAGCAGCTTATCGGGTACCTACGAGCAGTACTTC.

The chain employs TRBV7-8 and TRBJ1-2; D gene uncertain. This CDR3 has 13 amino acids. V was trimmed by 5 bases and J by 0 bases, leaving 7 bases between them. Per germline, CDR1 SGHVS and CDR2 FQNEAQ. CDR3 nucleotide sequence: TGTGCCAGCAGCGGCGTGACTAACTATGGCTACACCTTC. Residues: CASSGVTNYGYTF.

The chain is built from TRBV18 and TRBJ1-3; 7 bases match TRBD1. Trimming took 1 base from V and 8 from J; bases not matched to a gene: 11. Germline CDR1 and CDR2: KGHSH and LQKENI. The CDR3 extends over 16 amino acids. The DNA of the CDR3 is TGTGCCAGCTCACCACTCCAGACAGGGAGTCTAGACACCATATATTTT. Protein product: CASSPLQTGSLDTIYF.

The V call is TRBV6-1, the J call TRBJ2-7, with D possibly matching TRBD1 (6 bases). The CDR3 has 14 amino acids. The germline gives CDR1 MNHNS, CDR2 SASEGT. The V and J ends lost 2 bases and 5 bases respectively, with 13 bases between them. The CDR3 spells CASSERTVPHEQYF. CDR3 sequence (DNA): TGTGCCAGCAGTGAAAGGACAGTGCCTCACGAGCAGTACTTC.

The chain uses TRBV7-6 and TRBJ1-1; 8 positions match TRBD1. The CDR3 spans 16 residues. The germline V gene has CDR1 SGHVS and CDR2 FNYEAQ. The ends lost 1 base at V and 0 bases at J; junction bases unmatched: 4. The DNA for the CDR3 is TGTGCCAGCAGCTTAGGGACAGGGACTATGAACACTGAAGCTTTCTTT. This encodes CASSLGTGTMNTEAFF.